Presented here are 24 T cell receptor beta chains from one specimen sequenced in a study of CD4 T cells in relation to SARS-CoV-2 and coronaviruses. Generated by immunoSEQ multiplex PCR, the TCRdb table keeps only in-frame clones and is missing some. The sample comprises 21,000 or so clones, over 65% of which are singletons, and approximately 28% rests with the top ten. No antigens are known for them. Before the COVID-19 pandemic, during about 2011-2019, CD4+ T cells were taken from unexposed donors. Isolation of CD4+ T cells took place after roughly nine days in culture. Sequenced: CD4+ T cells from PBMCs, cultured in vitro. The receptors come from a human donor in good health.

The chain links TRBV9 to TRBJ2-1, with D uncertain. With 3 bases removed from V and 9 bases from J, the gap between germline ends came to 13 bases. The CDR3 extends over 13 amino acids. Germline V gene sequence: CDR1 SGDLS, CDR2 YYNGEE. The CDR3 loop reads CASSGASVLEQFF. DNA for the CDR3: TGTGCCAGCAGCGGAGCCTCGGTCCTTGAGCAGTTCTTC.

This chain links TRBV28 with TRBJ2-7, with TRBD2 identical over 14 bases. Germline V gene sequence: CDR1 MDHEN, CDR2 SYDVKM. V dropped 3 bases and J dropped 4; count of bases not matched to a gene: 14. This CDR3 is 19 amino acids long. The CDR3 bases are TGTGCCAGCAGTTTTAACCCTCAACTCAGGACTAGCGGGAGGTACGAGCAGTACTTC. This sequence encodes CASSFNPQLRTSGRYEQYF.

This clone has just a few counts. The chain links TRBV3-1 (or the pseudogene TRBV3-2) to TRBJ2-7; D could derive from TRBD1 or TRBD2 (6 bases each). The V gene lost 4 bases and the J gene lost 0 bases, with 16 bases spanning the gap. This CDR3 comprises 16 residues. The germline V gene has CDR1 LGHDT and CDR2 YNNKEL (reference sequence). The CDR3 protein is CASSLFEGGRSYEQYF. CDR3 in DNA: TGTGCCAGCAGCCTGTTCGAGGGGGGTCGCTCCTACGAGCAGTACTTC.

The chain uses TRBV11-1 and TRBJ2-7; D possibly corresponds to TRBD2 (6 bases). Per the germline V gene, CDR1 is SGHAT and CDR2 is FQDESV (reference sequence). This CDR3 contains 14 residues. V was shortened by 4 bases and J by 2 bases, with 12 bases between the two germline ends. The CDR3 region has the DNA TGTGCCAGCAGCTGGGGGGAGCAAGCCTACGAGCAGTACTTC. Translating it yields CASSWGEQAYEQYF.

The chain employs TRBV15 and TRBJ2-1, with 7 positions matching TRBD2. CDR3 length: 14 residues. V gave up 3 bases and J gave up 8 bases; unmatched junction bases: 7. CDR1 and CDR2 (germline): LNHNV, YYDKDF (reference sequence). CDR3 bases: TGTGCCACCAGCAGCTGGACTAGTGAGGATGAGCAGTTCTTC. Amino acid sequence: CATSSWTSEDEQFF.

This clone is deemed medium-sized. V and J are TRBV7-9 and TRBJ1-1; D possibly corresponds to TRBD1 (5 bases). Between the trimmed V and J ends, which lost 3 bases and 4 bases, there was a span of 9 bases. The CDR3 loop spans 13 amino acids. Germline assignment: CDR1 SEHNR and CDR2 FQNEAQ (reference sequence). CDR3 region: CASSLGGSTEAFF. CDR3 sequence (DNA): TGTGCCAGCAGCTTGGGGGGATCCACTGAAGCTTTCTTT.

The gene calls are TRBV4-2 and TRBJ2-3; TRBD2 might be the D (6 bases). Trimming cost V 0 bases and J 0 bases, with 19 bases left between them. The CDR3 is 19 residues long. Germline loops: CDR1 LGHNA, CDR2 YNFKEQ. The CDR3: CASSQDPWAEGASTDTQYF. The CDR3 DNA sequence: TGTGCCAGCAGCCAAGACCCGTGGGCGGAGGGCGCTAGCACAGATACGCAGTATTTT.

This chain uses TRBV21-1 with TRBJ2-1. TRBV21-1 is designated a pseudogene. The CDR3 length is 14 residues. The CDR3 region is CASSKTGSSDEQFF. The CDR3 region has the DNA TGTGCCAGCAGCAAGACAGGTTCTAGCGATGAGCAGTTCTTC.

The rearrangement links TRBV7-9 to TRBJ2-2; unclear D gene. The V gene's germline CDR1 is SEHNR and CDR2 FQNEAQ (reference sequence). The CDR3 consists of 15 residues. Between the trimmed V and J ends, which lost 2 bases and 0 bases, there was a span of 7 bases. CDR3 in amino acids: CASSLRAANTGELFF. CDR3 in DNA: TGTGCCAGCAGCTTAAGGGCAGCGAACACCGGGGAGCTGTTTTTT.

The chain uses TRBV10-2 and TRBJ1-1; D unclear. Per the germline V gene, CDR1 is WSHSY and CDR2 is SAAADI. Between the trimmed V and J ends, which lost 6 bases and 6 bases, there was a span of 14 bases. The CDR3 has 13 amino acids. The CDR3 DNA follows: TGCGCCAGCAGGAACCATAGGGAGGCTGAAGCTTTCTTT. Translation gives CASRNHREAEAFF.

This chain joins TRBV24-1 and TRBJ2-5; TRBD2 might be the D (6 bases). Germline loops: CDR1 KGHDR, CDR2 SFDVKD. The CDR3 is made up of 14 amino acids. Trimming cost V 2 bases and J 5 bases, with 11 bases left between them. For the CDR3, the DNA is TGTGCCACCAGTGATTCATCCGGAGGGGAGACCCAGTACTTC. It is translated as CATSDSSGGETQYF.

Of note for this clone: Other nucleotide sequences from this sample produce the same CDR3. The CDR3 loop reads CASSQLGPGELFF. In DNA, the CDR3 is TGTGCCAGCAGCCAACTAGGTCCCGGGGAGCTGTTTTTT. V and J are TRBV14 and TRBJ2-2, with D unresolved. Trimming removed 2 bases at V and 6 bases at J, with 7 bases between. Per germline, CDR1 SGHDN and CDR2 FVKESK. The CDR3 is 13 residues long.

V usage is TRBV2 and J usage is TRBJ2-2, with D unresolved. CDR1 and CDR2 from the germline V gene are SNHLY and FYNNEI. The V end was cut by 6 bases, the J end by 0 bases, with 14 bases between. This CDR3 has 16 residues. CDR3 DNA: TGTGCCAGCAGCCTCATCCTCACAGCGAACACCGGGGAGCTGTTTTTT. Its protein product is CASSLILTANTGELFF.

The gene calls are TRBV6-6 and TRBJ2-3, with a weak D call TRBD2 (5 bases). The germline gives CDR1 MNHNY, CDR2 SVGAGI (reference sequence). V was shortened by 6 bases and J by 3 bases, with 13 bases between the two germline ends. This CDR3 is built from 14 residues. The chain's CDR3 is CASRPTRVTDTQYF. CDR3 bases: TGTGCCAGCAGACCCACTAGGGTAACAGATACGCAGTATTTT.

The CDR3 reads CASSLGSNTEAFF. CDR3 nucleotides: TGTGCCAGCAGCTTGGGTTCGAACACTGAAGCTTTCTTT. The V gene is TRBV5-4, the J gene TRBJ1-1; no firm D call. Per the germline V gene, CDR1 is SGHNT and CDR2 is YYREEE (reference sequence). V was trimmed by 0 bases and J by 1 base, leaving 4 bases between them. This CDR3 is 13 amino acids long.

J is TRBJ2-1 and V is TRBV10-1; D is perhaps TRBD1 (6 bases). The germline V and J ends were trimmed by 0 bases and 3 bases, with 12 bases remaining between them. The germline gives CDR1 WNHNN, CDR2 SYGVQD (reference sequence). This CDR3 region has 16 residues. The CDR3 spells CASSESRDTNYNEQFF. CDR3 in DNA: TGCGCCAGCAGTGAGTCGAGGGACACCAACTACAATGAGCAGTTCTTC.

The chain combines TRBV5-1 with TRBJ2-3; no clear D. The V gene's germline CDR1 is SGHRS and CDR2 YFSETQ. Trimming took off 2 bases at V and 2 bases at J, with 12 bases between the two ends. The CDR3 extends over 15 amino acids. Written as DNA, the CDR3 is TGCGCCAGCAGCTTTCCTAGAAGTCACACAGATACGCAGTATTTT. Translated: CASSFPRSHTDTQYF.

The V and J genes are TRBV19 and TRBJ2-6, with 7 positions matching TRBD1. There are 16 residues in the CDR3. With 5 bases clipped from V and 1 base from J, the junction kept 5 bases outside the gene matches. Germline V gives CDR1 LNHDA, CDR2 SQIVND (reference sequence). The CDR3 bases are TGTGCCAGTAGTGATGACAGGGCTTCTGGGGCCAACGTCCTGACTTTC. Encoded protein: CASSDDRASGANVLTF.

This clone was seen only once. The chain employs TRBV11-2 and TRBJ2-3, with a weak D call TRBD2 (6 bases). The CDR3 totals 15 residues. From germline, CDR1 is SGHAT and CDR2 FQNNGV. V was trimmed by 3 bases and J by 5 bases, leaving 15 bases between them. The CDR3 loop reads CASSFTPGRGDTQYF. The CDR3 DNA sequence: TGTGCCAGCAGCTTCACTCCAGGGCGGGGAGATACGCAGTATTTT. Variable domain in full (rest from reference TRBV11-2 and TRBJ2-3): EAGVAQSPRYKIIEKRQSVAFWCNPISGHATLYWYQQILGQGPKLLIQFQNNGVVDDSQLPKDRFSAERLKGVDSTLKIQPAKLEDSAVYLCASSFTPGRGDTQYFGPGTRLTVL.

The rearrangement joins TRBV5-3 to TRBJ2-7; D is unclear. TRBV5-3 is reported as an ORF; its role is uncertain. This CDR3 region has 13 residues. Deletions cut 1 base from V and 0 bases from J, with 5 bases between. The CDR3 region has the DNA TGTGCCAGAAGCTTGTGTCACTCCTACGAGCAGTACTTC. Translating it yields CARSLCHSYEQYF.

This chain links TRBV4-1 with TRBJ1-2; D is ambiguous. V lost 0 bases, J lost 2 bases, and 19 bases lay in between. The CDR3 sequence is 18 residues long. CDR1 and CDR2 from the germline V gene are MGHRA and YSYEKL. The CDR3 protein is CASSQDRRTGMGNYGYTF. The CDR3 region has the DNA TGCGCCAGCAGCCAAGATCGAAGGACGGGCATGGGGAACTATGGCTACACCTTC.

This chain joins TRBV13 and TRBJ2-1; D is unresolved. The V end lost 7 bases, the J end lost 4 bases, and 5 bases lay between the germline ends. In germline, CDR1 is PRHDT, CDR2 FYEKMQ (reference sequence). The CDR3 consists of 11 residues. DNA of the CDR3: TGTGCCAGCACCAAGTACAATGAGCAGTTCTTC. Translating gives CASTKYNEQFF.

This chain joins TRBV28 and TRBJ2-5; D is unresolved. CDR1 and CDR2 from the germline V gene are MDHEN and SYDVKM. Between the trimmed V and J ends, which lost 5 bases and 4 bases, there was a span of 14 bases. The CDR3 has 14 residues. The CDR3 nucleotides are TGTGCCAGCAGTAATAACAATGGGGTAGAGACCCAGTACTTC. Translating gives CASSNNNGVETQYF.

The chain combines TRBV5-1 with TRBJ1-4; D gene uncertain. CDR1 and CDR2 from the germline V gene are SGHRS and YFSETQ. V lost 0 bases to trimming and J lost 0 bases, with 9 bases between them. The CDR3 runs to 16 residues. In DNA, the CDR3 is TGCGCCAGCAGCTTGGTCTTCAGTGCAACTAATGAAAAACTGTTTTTT. Its translation: CASSLVFSATNEKLFF.